This TCR beta chain was profiled in a study of shared clonotypes between healthy human individuals (dated by TCRdb to 2018 to 2020). Turning to the overall study: The cohort comprised two women and a few men aged 18 to 49 years. For each donor, CD4 naive and CD4 memory were each given three plates, CD8 naive was given two plates, and CD8 memory was given one plate. To estimate repertoire size and how much clonotypes are shared between individuals, the study performed deep sequencing of blood TCR repertoires from 4 to 6 healthy adults. To increase sequencing depth and limit assay-specific biases, different laboratories used diverse techniques to prepare libraries and sequence TCR repertoires. Between about 0.94 and 10 billion PBMCs per donor were obtained by leukapheresis. Paper-wide results and their limitations: About 4.5% of naive CD4, more than 3% of naive CD8, 2.3% of memory CD4, and more than 0.35% of memory CD8 clonotypes were shared across four donors. Based on pairwise subsampling, the degree of clonotype sharing among donors was expected to be affected by sequencing depth. Rarefaction of sorted-subset datasets indicated incomplete sequencing despite the large sequencing depth. Compared with non-shared clonotypes, clonotypes shared by all four sorted-subset donors had higher generation probabilities. The small number of donors limited the genetic and exposure-history diversity represented. Only blood was sampled, and tissue TCR repertoires likely differ from those in blood. Naive subsets generally had larger estimated clonotype richness than memory subsets.

From the cysteine through the phenylalanine, the CDR3 covers 15 amino acids. The entry retains the CDR3 DNA only, 45 bases that are in frame from base 1. The germline V gene encodes CDR1 SEHNR and CDR2 FQNEAQ (reference sequence). Trimming at the junction amounts to 5 bases on V and 6 bases on J, and the germline ends lie 16 bases apart. The donors were healthy, HIV-negative adults who had no recently reported acute infections or vaccinations. All donors were Caucasian adults living in Nashville, Tennessee, USA. Magnetic negative selection was used to enrich CD4+ T cells, after which naive cells were positively selected on CD45RA and the negative fraction became the memory subset. Blood was collected by leukapheresis, and PBMCs were isolated by Ficoll-Histopaque density gradient centrifugation and then cryopreserved in liquid nitrogen vapor phase. Purity and quantity of every magnetically sorted T cell population were checked by analytical flow cytometry. Genomic DNA was isolated from each sorted fraction and quantified by UV absorbance on a Nanodrop 2000c.

TCR CDR3 regions were amplified from genomic DNA by multiplex PCR using the deep immunoSEQ assay. Extracted genomic DNA from each cell subset was spread evenly across all wells of several immunoSEQ 96-well plates, with each plate serving as a replicate. For sorted subsets, about 200 ng genomic DNA, equal to some 28,000 T cell genomes, was loaded into each replicate PCR. Purified libraries were measured with a Qubit 3.0 fluorometer, size-checked on a Bioanalyzer 2100, and measured again with the KAPA Library Quantification kit. Each immunoSEQ 96-well plate was sequenced on its own single-read 150-cycle Illumina NextSeq 550 flow cell. Per the authors' processing: The immunoSEQ output contained only junctional sequences without quality scores, so filtering could not match that applied to full-length reads. To assign V/J genes and CDR3, sequences were annotated using PyIR, a Python wrapper for IgBLAST v1.9, with IMGT germline references. Reads were filtered out if the reads had weak V/J assignments (E-value above 1e-6), no CDR3, stop codons, out-of-frame junctions, or ambiguous translated residues. V3J clonotypes were defined by identical inferred V gene, J gene, and CDR3 amino acid sequence. Percentage overlap between repertoires was computed as shared unique clonotypes divided by the size of the smaller repertoire. Repertoire richness was assessed with RTK rarefaction, the Chao1 estimator, and Recon v2.1 estimates of unobserved clonotypes. Generation probabilities for all TCRbeta clonotypes obtained by the gDNA method from four donors were computed using OLGA. Entries here come from immuneACCESS through TCRdb and include only in-frame sequences with V and J called. Some clones fail to appear in such tables; in the studies checked, an unresolved V gene covers under half of the shortfall, and the cause of the remainder is unknown. D and trimming come from the DNA, and the V and J calls and clone size come from that table. For this sample there are more than 2,000,000 clones; approximately 90% appear just once. Clones ranked in the top ten supply over 0.12% of the sample.

As concerns this clone: Its recognized antigen is unknown. No much larger clonotype is one base removed from it; base qualities were not supplied.

Material for sequencing was naive CD4+ T cells sorted from blood. The cell subset or site tag for this specimen amounts to: CD45RA+ positively selected. The chain couples TRBV7-9 to TRBJ2-2; possibly the D gene is TRBD1, per 6 matching bases. The sequence was obtained from a man between 18 and 29 years old in good health. The CDR3 protein is CASSPTGSWAGELFF. The DNA sequence is given as TGTGCCAGCAGCCCTACAGGGAGTTGGGCCGGGGAGCTGTTTTTT.